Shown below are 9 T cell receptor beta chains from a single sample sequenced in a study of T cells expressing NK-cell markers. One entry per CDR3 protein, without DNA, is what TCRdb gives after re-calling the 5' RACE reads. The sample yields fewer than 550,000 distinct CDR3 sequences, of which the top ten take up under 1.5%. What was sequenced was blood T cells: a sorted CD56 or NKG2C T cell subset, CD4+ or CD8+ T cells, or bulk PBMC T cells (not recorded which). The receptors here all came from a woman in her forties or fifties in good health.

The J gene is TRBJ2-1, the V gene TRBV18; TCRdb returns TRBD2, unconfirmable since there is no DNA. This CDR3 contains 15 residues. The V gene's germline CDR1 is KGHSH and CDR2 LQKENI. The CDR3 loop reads CASSPSSGRGNEQFF.

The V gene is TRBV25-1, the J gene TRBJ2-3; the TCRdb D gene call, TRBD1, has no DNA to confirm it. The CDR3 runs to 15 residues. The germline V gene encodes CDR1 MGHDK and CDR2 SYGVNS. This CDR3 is CASSEETGFTDTQYF.

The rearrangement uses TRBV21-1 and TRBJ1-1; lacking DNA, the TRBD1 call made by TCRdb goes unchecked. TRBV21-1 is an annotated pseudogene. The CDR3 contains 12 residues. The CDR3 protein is CASSKRGNDAFF.

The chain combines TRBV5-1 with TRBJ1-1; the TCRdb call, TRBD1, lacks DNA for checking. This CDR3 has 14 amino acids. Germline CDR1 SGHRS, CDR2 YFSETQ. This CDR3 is CASSLIGGNAEAFF.

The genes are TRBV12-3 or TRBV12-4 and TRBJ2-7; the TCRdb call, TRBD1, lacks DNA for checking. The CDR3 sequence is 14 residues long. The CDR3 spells CASSMTGTNYEQYF.

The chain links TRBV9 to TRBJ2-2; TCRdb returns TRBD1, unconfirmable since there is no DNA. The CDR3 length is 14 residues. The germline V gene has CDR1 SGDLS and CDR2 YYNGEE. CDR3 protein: CASSVGQGPGELFF.

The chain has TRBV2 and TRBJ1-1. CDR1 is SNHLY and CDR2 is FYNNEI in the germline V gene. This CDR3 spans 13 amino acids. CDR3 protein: CASSEGLGAEAFF.

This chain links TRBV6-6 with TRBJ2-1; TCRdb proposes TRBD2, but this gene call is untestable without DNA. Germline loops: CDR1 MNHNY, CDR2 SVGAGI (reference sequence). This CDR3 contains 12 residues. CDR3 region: CASTRDRDEQFF.

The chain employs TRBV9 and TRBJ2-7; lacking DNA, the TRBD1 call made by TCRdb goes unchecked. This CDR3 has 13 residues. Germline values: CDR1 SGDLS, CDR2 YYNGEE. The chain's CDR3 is CASSAAEGGRQYF.